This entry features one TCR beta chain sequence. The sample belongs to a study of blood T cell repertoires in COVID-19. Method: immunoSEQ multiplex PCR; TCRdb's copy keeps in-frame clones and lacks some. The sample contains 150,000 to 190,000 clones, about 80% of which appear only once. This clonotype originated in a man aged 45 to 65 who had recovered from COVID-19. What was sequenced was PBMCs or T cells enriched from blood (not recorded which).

CDR3 sequence reads: CASSFTSGGNTGELFF. The CDR3 DNA follows: TGTGCCAGCAGCTTCACTAGCGGGGGCAACACCGGGGAGCTGTTTTTT. The V gene is TRBV5-6, the J gene TRBJ2-2, with TRBD2 identical over 11 bases. V lost 2 bases, J lost 2 bases, and 2 bases stayed unmatched. The germline V gene encodes CDR1 SGHDT and CDR2 YYEEEE. The CDR3 runs 16 residues.